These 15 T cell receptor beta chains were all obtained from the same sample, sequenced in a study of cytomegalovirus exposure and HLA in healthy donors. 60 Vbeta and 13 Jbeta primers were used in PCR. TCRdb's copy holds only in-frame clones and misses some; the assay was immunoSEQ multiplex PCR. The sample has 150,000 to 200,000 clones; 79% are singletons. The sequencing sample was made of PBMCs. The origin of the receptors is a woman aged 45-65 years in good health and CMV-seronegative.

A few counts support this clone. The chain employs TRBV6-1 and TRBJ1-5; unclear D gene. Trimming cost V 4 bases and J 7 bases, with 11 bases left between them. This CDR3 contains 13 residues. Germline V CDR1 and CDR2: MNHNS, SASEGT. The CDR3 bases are TGTGCCAGCAGTGCAGAGGTAGACCAGCCCCAGCATTTT. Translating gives CASSAEVDQPQHF.

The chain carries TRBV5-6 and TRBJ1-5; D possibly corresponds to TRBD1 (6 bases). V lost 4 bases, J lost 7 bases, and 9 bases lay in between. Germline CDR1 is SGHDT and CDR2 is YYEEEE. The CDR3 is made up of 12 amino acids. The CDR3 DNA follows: TGTGCCAGCAGCACAGGGAGCCAGCCCCAGCATTTT. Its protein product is CASSTGSQPQHF.

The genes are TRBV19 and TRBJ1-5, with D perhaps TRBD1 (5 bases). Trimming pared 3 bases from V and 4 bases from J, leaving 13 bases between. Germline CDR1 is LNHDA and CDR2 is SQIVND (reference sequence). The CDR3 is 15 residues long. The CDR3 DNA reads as TGTGCCAGTAGTATCCAAGGGGTAGGTAATCAGCCCCAGCATTTT. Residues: CASSIQGVGNQPQHF. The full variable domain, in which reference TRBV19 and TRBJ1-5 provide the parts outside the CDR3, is DGGITQSPKYLFRKEGQNVTLSCEQNLNHDAMYWYRQDPGQGLRLIYYSQIVNDFQKGDIAEGYSVSREKKESFPLTVTSAQKNPTAFYLCASSIQGVGNQPQHFGDGTRLSIL.

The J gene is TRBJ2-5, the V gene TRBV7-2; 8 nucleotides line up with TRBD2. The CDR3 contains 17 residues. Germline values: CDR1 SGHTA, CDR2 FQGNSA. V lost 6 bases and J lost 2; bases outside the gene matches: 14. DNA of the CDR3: TGTGCCAGCAGACCCTCTTGGGGTGCGGGGGGTCAAGAGACCCAGTACTTC. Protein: CASRPSWGAGGQETQYF.

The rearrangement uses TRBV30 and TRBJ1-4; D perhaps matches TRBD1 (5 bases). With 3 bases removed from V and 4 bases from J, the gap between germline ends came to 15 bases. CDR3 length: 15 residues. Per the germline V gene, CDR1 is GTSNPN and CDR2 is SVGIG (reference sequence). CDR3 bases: TGTGCCTGGAGCCTTAAGGCAGGGCTTAATGAAAAACTGTTTTTT. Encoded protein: CAWSLKAGLNEKLFF. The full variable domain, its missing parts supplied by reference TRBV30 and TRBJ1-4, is SQTIHQWPATLVQPVGSPLSLECTVEGTSNPNLYWYRQAAGRGLQLLFYSVGIGQISSEVPQNLSASRPQDRQFILSSKKLLLSDSGFYLCAWSLKAGLNEKLFFGSGTQLSVL.

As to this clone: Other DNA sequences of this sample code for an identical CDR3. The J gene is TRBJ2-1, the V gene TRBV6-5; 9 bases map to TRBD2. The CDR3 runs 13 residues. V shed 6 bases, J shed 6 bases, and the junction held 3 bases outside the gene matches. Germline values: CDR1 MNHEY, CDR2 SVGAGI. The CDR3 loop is CASRRGGSNEQFF. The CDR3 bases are TGTGCCAGCAGGCGGGGGGGATCCAATGAGCAGTTCTTC.

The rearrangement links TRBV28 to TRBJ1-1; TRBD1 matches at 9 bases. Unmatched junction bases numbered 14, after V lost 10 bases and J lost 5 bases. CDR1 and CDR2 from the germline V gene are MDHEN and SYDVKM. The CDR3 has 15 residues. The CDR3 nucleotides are TGTGCCACTACGGGACAGGGTAATATTGGGACTGAAGCTTTCTTT. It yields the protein CATTGQGNIGTEAFF.

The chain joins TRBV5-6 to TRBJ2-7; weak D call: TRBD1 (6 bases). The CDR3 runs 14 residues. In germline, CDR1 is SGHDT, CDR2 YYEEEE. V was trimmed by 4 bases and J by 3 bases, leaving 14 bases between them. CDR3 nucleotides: TGTGCCAGCAGCCCACCCAGGGGTGTCTACGAGCAGTACTTC. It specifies CASSPPRGVYEQYF.

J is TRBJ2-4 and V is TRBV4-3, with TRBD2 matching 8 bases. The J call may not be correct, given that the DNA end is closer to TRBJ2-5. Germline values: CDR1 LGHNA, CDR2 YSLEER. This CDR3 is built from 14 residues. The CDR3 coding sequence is TGCGCCAGCAGCCAAGATCCGGCGGGAGGGACCCAGTACTTC. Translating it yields CASSQDPAGGTQYF.

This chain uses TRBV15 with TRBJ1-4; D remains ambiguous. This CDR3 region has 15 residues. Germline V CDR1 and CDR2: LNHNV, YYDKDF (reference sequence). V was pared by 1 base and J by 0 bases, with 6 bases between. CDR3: CATSRVGATNEKLFF. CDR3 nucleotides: TGTGCCACCAGCAGAGTGGGAGCAACTAATGAAAAACTGTTTTTT.

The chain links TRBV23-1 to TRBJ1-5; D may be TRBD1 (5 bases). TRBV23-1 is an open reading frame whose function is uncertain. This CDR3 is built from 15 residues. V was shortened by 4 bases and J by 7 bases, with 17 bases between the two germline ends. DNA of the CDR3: TGCGCCAGCAGTCCCCGGGGAGGGACTGAGCAGCCCCAGCATTTT. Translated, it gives CASSPRGGTEQPQHF.

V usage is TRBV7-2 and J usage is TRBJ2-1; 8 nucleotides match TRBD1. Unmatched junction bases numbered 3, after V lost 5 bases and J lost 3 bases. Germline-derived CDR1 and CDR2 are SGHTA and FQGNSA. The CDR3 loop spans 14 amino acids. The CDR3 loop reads CASSPGQGYNEQFF. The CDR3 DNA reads TGTGCCAGCAGCCCCGGACAGGGCTACAATGAGCAGTTCTTC.

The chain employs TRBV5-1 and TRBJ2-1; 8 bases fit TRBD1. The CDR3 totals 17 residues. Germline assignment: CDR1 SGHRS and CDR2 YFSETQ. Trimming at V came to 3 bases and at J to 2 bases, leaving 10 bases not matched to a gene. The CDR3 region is CASSSFGQGTTYNEQFF. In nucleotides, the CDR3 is TGCGCCAGCAGCTCGTTCGGACAGGGAACAACCTACAATGAGCAGTTCTTC.

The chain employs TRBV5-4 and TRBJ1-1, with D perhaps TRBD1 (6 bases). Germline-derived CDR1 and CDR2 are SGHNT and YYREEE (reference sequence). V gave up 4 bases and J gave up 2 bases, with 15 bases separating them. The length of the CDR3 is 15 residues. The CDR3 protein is CASSGTGPLNTEAFF. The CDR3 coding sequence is TGTGCCAGCAGCGGCACAGGGCCCCTAAACACTGAAGCTTTCTTT.

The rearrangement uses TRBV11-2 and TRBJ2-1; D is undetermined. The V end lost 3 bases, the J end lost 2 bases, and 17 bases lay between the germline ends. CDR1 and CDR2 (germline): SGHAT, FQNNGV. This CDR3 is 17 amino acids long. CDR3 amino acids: CASSFLEVPKAYNEQFF. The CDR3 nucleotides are TGTGCCAGCAGCTTTTTAGAGGTCCCGAAGGCCTACAATGAGCAGTTCTTC.